This TCR beta chain stems from a study of blood T cell repertoires in COVID-19. Some clones are missing from TCRdb's copy, which holds only in-frame ones; the method was immunoSEQ multiplex PCR. This table holds about 220,000 clones, 82% found once. With 4 bases clipped from V and 4 bases from J, the junction kept 6 bases outside the gene matches. CDR3 length: 13 residues. CDR1 is SQVTM and CDR2 is ANQGSEA in the germline V gene. The sample was peripheral blood. The clonotype comes from a woman older than 75 with acute or convalescent COVID-19. This rearrangement joins TRBV29-1 to TRBJ1-1; 7 bases are shared with TRBD1. CDR3 loop: CSVGRDSLTEAFF. In DNA form, the CDR3 reads TGCAGCGTTGGCCGGGACAGTCTCACTGAAGCTTTCTTT.